The entry below gives a single T cell receptor (beta chain) sequence along with its context. Study processing details: Nucleated cell number was recorded as an estimate derived from reference gene primer amplification. Some clones are missing from TCRdb's copy, which holds only in-frame ones; the method was immunoSEQ multiplex PCR. V, J and clone size are taken as reported in that table, and D and trimming were inferred from the DNA itself. The sample records about 180,000 clones, about 85% being singletons. The data were taken from a study of blood T cell repertoires in COVID-19. Whole-study context: Sources were T cells, B-cell-depleted T cells, or PBMCs; the material itself was cDNA or gDNA.

After removal of 3 bases from V and 7 bases from J, the junction contained 7 bases not matched to a gene. CDR1 is LNHNV and CDR2 is YYDKDF in the germline V gene (reference sequence). The CDR3 sequence is 16 residues long. This TCR was recovered from a woman in her forties or fifties with COVID-19, enrolled during active disease. V usage is TRBV15 and J usage is TRBJ1-4; 11 positions agree with TRBD1. Sequenced sample: peripheral blood. The CDR3 coding sequence is TGTGCCACCAGCAGCGGACAGGGGGCTGGCCGTGAAAAACTGTTTTTT. Its translation is CATSSGQGAGREKLFF.